This T cell receptor (beta chain) was recorded in a study of regulatory T cells in long-lasting Graves disease (dated by TCRdb to about 2021). For the wider study: Persistent Graves' disease meant more than 5 years of antithyroid drug treatment with TSH receptor autoantibodies that stayed positive. This study used TCR sequencing and RNA sequencing of peripheral blood to compare persistent Graves' disease patients against newly diagnosed Graves' disease patients. A total of around 35 samples underwent TCR sequencing, from around 13 patients with persistent Graves' disease and some 20 patients with newly diagnosed Graves' disease. Persistent Graves' disease patients in the clinical cohort had taken antithyroid drugs for about 10.3 years on average. The study was registered as a clinical trial and conducted in China. Results and caveats for the whole study, not just this receptor: A larger number of public clonotypes was shared among persistent patients (fewer than 3,000) than among newly diagnosed patients (around 880). Compared with newly diagnosed patients, patients with persistent Graves' disease had lower TCR Shannon entropy and fewer highly expanded clones, which suggests clonal expansion. Only peripheral blood was studied, because thyroid tissue, the primary lesion, was inaccessible. As a limitation, the authors acknowledged that the small sample size may reduce accuracy. Persistent disease showed preferential use of TRBV28, TRBJ1-2 and TRBJ2-5, whereas newly diagnosed disease favored TRBV20-1 and TRBJ2-1. Only the TCR beta chain was sequenced and analyzed.

Receptors were amplified or captured by multiplex PCR. The instrument was an Illumina HiSeq 4000. TCR beta libraries were built with iRepertoire HTBI primers and Arm-PCR amplification of CDR3 regions. Before sequencing, the PCR products went through gel purification. The study's processing was this. Gene usage analysis of CDR3 amino acid clonotypes used the approximately 62 TRBV and more than 13 TRBJ segments found across samples. COPE and FqMerger were used to merge filtered high-quality paired reads into contigs. BLAST was used to align contigs to IMGT TRBV, TRBD and TRBJ reference genes, with CDR3 defined following IMGT. Any clonotype with a frequency above 0.1% was counted as a highly expanded clone. Shannon entropy served as the measure of repertoire diversity, while the Gini coefficient captured V-J evenness. A clonotype was considered public if more than one individual shared it. TCRdb reprocessed the public reads (quality trimming at Q25 with fastp, clone calling with MiXCR) and kept in-frame beta chains. Rows matching on CDR3 protein sequence are summarized as one entry with the most common DNA and genes. The V and J calls shown here were made by TCRdb, not taken from the authors' results. The sample table holds 310,000 or so distinct CDR3 sequences, of which around 23% were seen once. The ten largest account for roughly three fifths of the sample.

The sample's time point, from its label and the paper: persistent/refractory GD, antithyroid drugs over 5 years with positive TRAb. For both TCR sequencing and RNA sequencing, RNA was extracted from PBMCs using TRIzol. The diagnosis of Graves' disease was made according to American Thyroid Association guidelines. Recruitment of patients was carried out at an endocrinology department in Xi'an, China. From each patient, around 9 milliliters of peripheral blood was collected into an EDTA anticoagulant tube. Ficoll Paque Plus density gradient separation was used to isolate PBMCs, and no further T cell sorting was done. An Agilent 2100 Bioanalyzer and agarose gel were used to check RNA quality, while a NanoDrop 2000 measured RNA concentration. For CDR1 and CDR2, the germline V gene (reference sequence) lists DFQATT and SNEGSKA. The CDR3 sequence holds 10 residues, the cysteine and phenylalanine included. Only the CDR3 part of the read is kept: 30 bases, read in frame from the first base. Trimming takes 5 bases from V and 9 bases from J, and the germline ends sit 8 bases apart.

A remark on this clonotype: Its antigen is not yet known. No quality values exist for individual bases; no much larger clone is one base distant.

The origin of this receptor is a female donor with Graves disease. Here the chain combines TRBV20-1 and TRBJ2-1; the D gene assignment is ambiguous. This material consisted of peripheral blood mononuclear cells (PBMCs), taken when the disease was refractory, from a patient treated with antithyroid drugs. The DNA reads TGCAGTGCTGAGCTAGGTGAGCAGTTCTTC. It specifies CSAELGEQFF.